The 31 T cell receptor beta chains given below trace back to one sample, sequenced in a study of regulatory T cells in long-lasting Graves disease (dated by TCRdb to about 2021). Libraries were built with multiplex PCR. Instrument on record: Illumina HiSeq 4000. iRepertoire HTBI primers and Arm-PCR amplification of CDR3 regions were used to construct TCR beta libraries. TCRdb itself trimmed the public reads at Q25 with fastp, ran MiXCR and retained productive beta chains. Duplicate CDR3 protein sequences are folded into a single record with the most common DNA and genes. Present in this sample are roughly 400,000 distinct CDR3 sequences, roughly a fifth of which were seen just once. The top ten clones comprise 14% of the sample. The label giving this sample's time point can be read as: persistent/refractory GD, antithyroid drugs over 5 years with positive TRAb. For both TCR sequencing and RNA sequencing, RNA was extracted from PBMCs in TRIzol.

The specimen was peripheral blood mononuclear cells (PBMCs), collected when the disease was refractory, from a patient treated with antithyroid drugs. The source is a female donor with Graves disease.

The chain combines TRBV20-1 with TRBJ2-7; D may match TRBD1 or TRBD2 (5 bases each). V was shortened by 6 bases and J by 4 bases, with 16 bases between the two germline ends. Per the germline V gene, CDR1 is DFQATT and CDR2 is SNEGSKA (reference sequence). This CDR3 has 13 residues. The CDR3, as DNA: TGCAGTGCCGCCACACGGGACCTTTACGAGCAGTACTTC. It encodes CSAATRDLYEQYF.

This clonotype was seen many times. The rearrangement uses TRBV28 and TRBJ1-2; 8 bases agree with TRBD1. The junction had 5 bases not matched to a gene; V was cut back by 6 bases and J by 2 bases. CDR3 length: 14 amino acids. From germline, CDR1 is MDHEN and CDR2 SYDVKM. This CDR3 is CASSQGAGNYGYTF. As DNA, the CDR3 is TGTGCCAGCAGCCAGGGGGCCGGGAACTATGGCTACACCTTC.

This clonotype has ten or more counts. V and J are TRBV7-8 and TRBJ1-5; D might be TRBD1 (5 bases). Germline V gene data show CDR1 as SGHVS and CDR2 as FQNEAQ. This CDR3 is built from 16 residues. Trimming cost V 1 base and J 2 bases, with 12 bases left between them. CDR3: CASSLGPGPRNQPQHF. The CDR3 coding sequence is TGTGCCAGCAGCTTAGGACCGGGACCACGCAATCAGCCCCAGCATTTT.

The gene calls are TRBV28 and TRBJ2-3; no clear D gene. From germline, CDR1 is MDHEN and CDR2 SYDVKM. Trimming removed 5 bases from V and 2 bases from J, with 14 bases in between. There are 15 residues in the CDR3. CDR3 sequence reads: CASSPRPGSTDTQYF. CDR3 coding DNA: TGTGCCAGCAGTCCCCGTCCCGGGTCCACAGATACGCAGTATTTT.

This clonotype was observed a handful of times. V and J are TRBV20-1 and TRBJ2-7; TRBD2 matches at 8 bases. V trimming: 4 bases; J trimming: 0 bases; junction bases outside the gene matches: 2. CDR3 length: 13 amino acids. CDR1 is DFQATT, CDR2 SNEGSKA, per germline (reference sequence). The DNA of the CDR3 is TGCAGTGCTAAAGCGGGAGCCTCCTACGAGCAGTACTTC. Its protein is CSAKAGASYEQYF.

The V and J genes are TRBV20-1 and TRBJ2-7; D may correspond to TRBD1 or TRBD2 (5 bases each). CDR3 size: 14 residues. Trimming left V 5 bases short and J 6 bases short, with 20 bases between. CDR1 is DFQATT, CDR2 SNEGSKA, per germline (reference sequence). CDR3 sequence reads: CSASERFPGAEQYF. The CDR3 coding sequence is TGCAGTGCTTCAGAGAGGTTTCCCGGGGCCGAGCAGTACTTC.

This clonotype came up many times. This chain connects TRBV27 to TRBJ1-1; 10 nucleotides align to TRBD1. Germline V gene data show CDR1 as MNHEY and CDR2 as SMNVEV (reference sequence). The CDR3 runs to 16 residues. Unmatched junction bases numbered 11, after V lost 4 bases and J lost 6 bases. The CDR3 spells CASSSGTGVFMAEAFF. Written as DNA, the CDR3 is TGTGCCAGCAGTTCGGGGACAGGGGTCTTTATGGCTGAAGCTTTCTTT.

This clonotype was counted ten times or more. This chain uses TRBV20-1 with TRBJ1-1, with D unclear. The CDR3 runs to 13 residues. Germline CDR1 reads DFQATT; CDR2 reads SNEGSKA (reference sequence). The V and J ends lost 4 bases and 0 bases respectively, with 9 bases between them. The CDR3 spells CSATFDMNTEAFF. DNA for the CDR3: TGCAGTGCTACGTTCGACATGAACACTGAAGCTTTCTTT.

J is TRBJ2-7 and V is TRBV4-1; possible D gene TRBD1, 6 bases. V dropped 4 bases and J dropped 6 bases, with 13 bases sitting between them. The CDR3 has 13 amino acids. Germline loops: CDR1 MGHRA, CDR2 YSYEKL. CDR3 DNA: TGCGCCAGCAGCCGCTCCACAGGGACCGAGCAGTACTTC. This sequence encodes CASSRSTGTEQYF.

The chain uses TRBV18 and TRBJ1-1; TRBD1 matches 9 bases. After removal of 3 bases from V and 7 bases from J, the junction contained 6 bases not matched to a gene. This CDR3 region has 14 residues. The germline V gene has CDR1 KGHSH and CDR2 LQKENI. CDR3 DNA: TGTGCCAGCTCACCCTCGGGACAGGGCGTTGAAGCTTTCTTT. It encodes CASSPSGQGVEAFF.

This clonotype has ten or more counts. The chain combines TRBV2 with TRBJ2-3; TRBD2 matches 9 bases. The CDR3 is 14 amino acids. Germline V lookup: CDR1 SNHLY, CDR2 FYNNEI. Unmatched junction bases numbered 5, after V lost 5 bases and J lost 5 bases. In DNA, the CDR3 is TGTGCCAGCAGTCGGCGGGAGGGCGGAGATACGCAGTATTTT. Protein sequence: CASSRREGGDTQYF.

In regard to this clonotype: Germline is not matched at one junction end, which may reflect a read error. V gene TRBV20-1 combines with J gene TRBJ2-3; perhaps TRBD2 as D (6 bases). The length of the CDR3 is 12 residues. From germline, CDR1 is DFQATT and CDR2 SNEGSKA (reference sequence). Written as DNA, the CDR3 is TGTTATGTCCGGGAGCTAAGGGATACGCAGTATTTT. It specifies CYVRELRDTQYF.

This clonotype was counted only a few times. In DNA form, the CDR3 reads TGTGCCAGCAGCGCCCACCCCTACGAGCAGTACTTC. This gives the protein CASSAHPYEQYF. The chain has TRBV7-9 and TRBJ2-7; no reliable D call. The CDR3 runs to 12 residues. CDR1 and CDR2 from the germline V gene are SEHNR and FQNEAQ (reference sequence). Between the trimmed V and J ends, which lost 5 bases and 2 bases, there was a span of 7 bases.

This clonotype was seen a few times. V is TRBV20-1 and J is TRBJ2-7; D is uncertain. Germline CDR1 is DFQATT and CDR2 is SNEGSKA (reference sequence). This CDR3 region has 11 residues. V lost 6 bases and J lost 7, with 13 bases in between. This CDR3 is CSALRPQEQYF. In DNA, the CDR3 is TGCAGTGCCCTCCGGCCTCAAGAGCAGTACTTC.

There are a few counts of this clonotype. A read error is the likely source, as a far larger clone sits one nucleotide away. The chain combines TRBV7-2 with TRBJ2-7; 10 bases are a match to TRBD2. Per germline, CDR1 SGHTA and CDR2 FQGNSA. The CDR3 is made up of 15 amino acids. CDR3 in amino acids: CASSLGTSGSYGQYF. Written as DNA, the CDR3 is TGTGCCAGCAGCTTAGGGACTAGCGGCTCCTACGGGCAGTACTTC.

This chain links TRBV5-1 with TRBJ2-3; no clear D. There are 14 residues in the CDR3. The V end lost 2 bases, the J end lost 5 bases, and 12 bases lay between the germline ends. Germline V gene data show CDR1 as SGHRS and CDR2 as YFSETQ. The chain's CDR3 is CASSFPYLRDTQYF. CDR3 nucleotides: TGCGCCAGCAGCTTCCCCTACCTTAGAGATACGCAGTATTTT.

The chain couples TRBV28 to TRBJ2-3; 11 bases are a match to TRBD2. CDR3 length equals 15 residues. V was clipped by 10 bases and J by 1 base; unmatched bases: 7. CDR1 is MDHEN and CDR2 is SYDVKM in the germline V gene. CDR3 loop: CATDDSGGGTDTQYF. The CDR3 nucleotides are TGTGCCACCGACGATAGCGGGGGGGGCACAGATACGCAGTATTTT.

The chain links TRBV15 to TRBJ1-1; tentative D call: TRBD1 (6 bases). The CDR3 loop spans 13 amino acids. Germline V lookup: CDR1 LNHNV, CDR2 YYDKDF (reference sequence). V lost 3 bases, J lost 5 bases, and 10 bases lay in between. This chain's CDR3 is CATSRNRVTEAFF. DNA for the CDR3: TGTGCCACCAGCAGGAACAGGGTGACTGAAGCTTTCTTT.

This clonotype was seen repeatedly, ten times or more. V usage is TRBV6-1 and J usage is TRBJ1-2; possibly TRBD1 for D (5 bases). The CDR3 loop spans 19 amino acids. The V end was cut by 5 bases, the J end by 3 bases, with 28 bases between. Germline-derived CDR1 and CDR2 are MNHNS and SASEGT. The CDR3 sequence: CASSLPAYYDSRNDYGYTF. CDR3 DNA sequence: TGTGCCAGCAGTCTCCCCGCTTATTATGACAGCCGTAATGACTATGGCTACACCTTC.

On this clonotype: This clone may be a read error of a much larger clone one base away. J is TRBJ1-5 and V is TRBV27; TRBD1 is a possible D gene (5 bases). CDR3 length equals 15 residues. Germline CDR1 is MNHEY and CDR2 is SMNVEV (reference sequence). This chain's CDR3 is CAGSTQGLFNQPQHF. CDR3 coding DNA: TGTGCCGGCAGCACCCAGGGCCTTTTCAATCAGCCCCAGCATTTT.

This clonotype was counted many times. The V gene is TRBV10-3, the J gene TRBJ2-2; tentative D call: TRBD1 (6 bases). V gave up 4 bases and J gave up 2 bases, with 11 bases separating them. Germline lookup yields CDR1 ENHRY and CDR2 SYGVKD. This CDR3 has 15 residues. The CDR3 DNA is TGTGCCATCAGTGGGGGCAGGGGTAACACCGGGGAGCTGTTTTTT. This sequence encodes CAISGGRGNTGELFF.

The chain has TRBV6-2 or TRBV6-3 and TRBJ1-1; weak D call: TRBD1 (6 bases). The CDR3 spans 15 residues. From germline, CDR1 is MNHEY and CDR2 SVGEGT. The V gene lost 6 bases and the J gene lost 4 bases, with 18 bases spanning the gap. CDR3 amino acids: CASRREEGEGTEAFF. For the CDR3, the DNA is TGTGCCAGCAGGAGGGAGGAGGGGGAAGGCACTGAAGCTTTCTTT.

This clonotype showed up many times. The chain recombines TRBV28 with TRBJ2-1; 9 positions match TRBD2. Germline assignment: CDR1 MDHEN and CDR2 SYDVKM. This CDR3 region has 14 residues. J was trimmed by 8 bases and V by 4 bases; bases with no gene match: 6. CDR3 sequence (DNA): TGTGCCAGCAGTTCTAGCGGGACCCCCCATGAGCAGTTCTTC. Its translation is CASSSSGTPHEQFF.

This chain links TRBV28 with TRBJ2-1, with 8 bases matching TRBD2. V dropped 5 bases and J dropped 8; count of bases not matched to a gene: 14. Germline lookup yields CDR1 MDHEN and CDR2 SYDVKM. The CDR3 sequence is 16 residues long. The CDR3 sequence is CASSPAGAGGGDEQFF. The CDR3 DNA sequence: TGTGCCAGCAGTCCGGCGGGGGCGGGAGGCGGCGATGAGCAGTTCTTC.

This clonotype was counted a few times. The gene calls are TRBV11-1 and TRBJ2-1, with 8 bases matching TRBD2. CDR1 SGHAT and CDR2 FQDESV come from the germline V gene (reference sequence). The junction had 7 bases not matched to a gene; V was cut back by 1 base and J by 8 bases. The CDR3 runs 15 residues. The CDR3 DNA is TGTGCCAGCAGCTTAGAAAGCGGGAGCGGATATGAGCAGTTCTTC. Its protein product is CASSLESGSGYEQFF.

This clonotype has just a few counts. The rearrangement joins TRBV9 to TRBJ2-7; D remains unclear. CDR3 length: 15 amino acids. Germline-derived CDR1 and CDR2 are SGDLS and YYNGEE. Trimming stripped 1 base from V and 1 base from J, with 12 bases between. This chain's CDR3 is CASSVSRQHSYEQYF. CDR3 nucleotides: TGTGCCAGCAGCGTATCGCGGCAGCATTCCTACGAGCAGTACTTC.

This clonotype was counted only a few times. The chain is built from TRBV5-1 and TRBJ2-7; tentative D call: TRBD1 (6 bases). CDR1 is SGHRS, CDR2 YFSETQ, per germline. Trimming removed 0 bases at V and 3 bases at J, with 13 bases between. The CDR3 is 15 amino acids. The DNA of the CDR3 is TGCGCCAGCAGCTTGGACAGGGACCCCTTCTACGAGCAGTACTTC. Translation: CASSLDRDPFYEQYF.

This clonotype came up many times. The V call is TRBV28, the J call TRBJ1-2; possibly TRBD1 for D (5 bases). The V and J ends lost 8 bases and 0 bases respectively, with 13 bases between them. There are 14 residues in the CDR3. In germline, CDR1 is MDHEN, CDR2 SYDVKM. The CDR3 DNA is TGTGCCAGCGGGAAGGACACCACTAACTATGGCTACACCTTC. Protein: CASGKDTTNYGYTF.

This clonotype occurred a few times. Written as DNA, the CDR3 is TGTGCCAGCAGCCGGACTAGCGGGAGAGAGGGAGCGTCCTACGAGCAGTACTTC. Encoded protein: CASSRTSGREGASYEQYF. The rearrangement links TRBV7-9 to TRBJ2-7; TRBD2 matches 13 bases. The V segment lost 5 bases and the J segment 1 base; nucleotides outside the gene matches: 11. Germline loops: CDR1 SEHNR, CDR2 FQNEAQ (reference sequence). The CDR3 covers 18 residues.

A few counts support this clonotype. For the CDR3, the DNA is TGTGCCAGCAGCCAAGATGGAGAGAGCAACTACGAGCAGTACTTC. Its translation: CASSQDGESNYEQYF. The chain is built from TRBV3-1 and TRBJ2-7; D is undetermined. V was clipped by 0 bases and J by 3 bases, with 12 bases between them. CDR3 length equals 15 residues. The V gene's germline CDR1 is LGHDT and CDR2 YNNKEL (reference sequence).

At least ten counts were recorded for this clonotype. The rearrangement links TRBV27 to TRBJ2-7; 10 nucleotides align to TRBD2. Germline lookup yields CDR1 MNHEY and CDR2 SMNVEV (reference sequence). Trimming cost V 6 bases and J 2 bases; bases outside gene matches: 10. This CDR3 is 16 amino acids long. The CDR3 region has the DNA TGTGCCAGCAGCCCCGAGGTAGCGGGAGGCCCCTACGAGCAGTACTTC. It encodes CASSPEVAGGPYEQYF.